The 18 T cell receptor beta chains below were found in one sample sequenced in a study of shared clonotypes between healthy human individuals. This table comes from immunoSEQ multiplex PCR, and its TCRdb copy is limited to in-frame clones, with some not included. The table includes more than 2,000,000 clones, around 90% detected once. Sequenced material: naive CD4+ T cells sorted from blood. Subset indicated: CD45RA+ positively selected. These receptor sequences come from a man younger than 35 in good health.

The chain joins TRBV4-1 to TRBJ1-3; D remains unclear. This CDR3 region has 17 residues. CDR1 is MGHRA and CDR2 is YSYEKL in the germline V gene. V was trimmed by 0 bases and J by 3 bases, leaving 15 bases between them. CDR3 nucleotides: TGCGCCAGCAGCCAAGAGTACAGCGTGAGTCTTGGAAACACCATATATTTT. The encoded protein is CASSQEYSVSLGNTIYF.

The chain combines TRBV7-9 with TRBJ2-7; D is perhaps TRBD1 or TRBD2 (5 bases each). The germline CDR1 and CDR2 sequences are SEHNR and FQNEAQ (reference sequence). The V end lost 1 base, the J end lost 9 bases, and 7 bases lay between the germline ends. The CDR3 loop spans 11 amino acids. CDR3 loop: CASSLVGGQYF. CDR3 DNA sequence: TGTGCCAGCAGCTTAGTTGGGGGGCAGTACTTC.

The genes are TRBV6-1 and TRBJ2-1; 8 bases are shared with TRBD2. CDR1 is MNHNS and CDR2 is SASEGT in the germline V gene. The J segment lost 12 bases and the V segment lost 1 base, leaving 5 bases of the junction unmatched. This CDR3 has 13 amino acids. CDR3 in DNA: TGTGCCAGCAGTGAAGAGACGGCGGGGGGGCAGTTCTTC. This sequence encodes CASSEETAGGQFF.

This clone was seen just once. J is TRBJ2-1 and V is TRBV9, with 7 bases fitting TRBD1. Germline assignment: CDR1 SGDLS and CDR2 YYNGEE. The CDR3 has 16 residues. Trimming removed 4 bases from V and 5 bases from J; junction bases left unmatched: 12. CDR3 coding DNA: TGTGCCAGCAGCCCGCAAACAGGGGTGGGAAACAATGAGCAGTTCTTC. This sequence encodes CASSPQTGVGNNEQFF.

This clone has only one observation. CDR3 sequence: CASSPGTDSYNEQFF. The CDR3 nucleotides read TGCGCCAGCAGCCCGGGGACAGACTCCTACAATGAGCAGTTCTTC. This rearrangement joins TRBV4-1 to TRBJ2-1; TRBD1 aligns across 7 bases. The germline CDR1 and CDR2 sequences are MGHRA and YSYEKL. The CDR3 sequence is 15 residues long. After removal of 4 bases from V and 0 bases from J, the junction contained 3 bases not matched to a gene.

The chain recombines TRBV19 with TRBJ2-3, with D possibly matching TRBD2 (6 bases). Trimming took off 6 bases at V and 6 bases at J, with 16 bases between the two ends. The CDR3 consists of 14 residues. Germline V lookup: CDR1 LNHDA, CDR2 SQIVND (reference sequence). DNA of the CDR3: TGTGCCAGTAGCACGGGACTTGTAGCGGATACGCAGTATTTT. It yields the protein CASSTGLVADTQYF.

The CDR3 reads CASSQVGRLRQAYNEQFF. The DNA of the CDR3 is TGCGCCAGCAGCCAAGTGGGTAGACTACGACAGGCGTACAATGAGCAGTTCTTC. The rearrangement links TRBV4-1 to TRBJ2-1; the D gene is possibly TRBD1 (6 bases). The CDR3 has 18 amino acids. From germline, CDR1 is MGHRA and CDR2 YSYEKL. The ends were cut back, 1 base at V and 4 bases at J, with 20 bases in the middle.

The chain combines TRBV28 with TRBJ2-1; D is possibly TRBD1 (5 bases). This CDR3 is built from 15 residues. The germline CDR1 and CDR2 sequences are MDHEN and SYDVKM. Trimming took 4 bases from V and 4 from J, leaving 14 bases between them. The CDR3 here is CASSSQIDSYNEQFF. The CDR3 DNA reads as TGTGCCAGCAGTTCCCAAATTGACAGTTACAATGAGCAGTTCTTC.

In the case of this clone: This CDR3 is also generated by other DNA sequences in the sample. The chain joins TRBV11-2 to TRBJ1-1; TRBD1 is a possible D gene (5 bases). The germline V and J ends were trimmed by 1 base and 1 base, with 7 bases remaining between them. CDR1 is SGHAT and CDR2 is FQNNGV in the germline V gene. This CDR3 is built from 14 residues. CDR3: CASSLGQRNTEAFF. CDR3 coding DNA: TGTGCCAGCAGCTTAGGACAGAGGAACACTGAAGCTTTCTTT. The full variable domain, its missing parts supplied by reference TRBV11-2 and TRBJ1-1, is EAGVAQSPRYKIIEKRQSVAFWCNPISGHATLYWYQQILGQGPKLLIQFQNNGVVDDSQLPKDRFSAERLKGVDSTLKIQPAKLEDSAVYLCASSLGQRNTEAFFGQGTRLTVV.

This clone was seen once. The J gene is TRBJ1-3, the V gene TRBV7-2, with a weak D call TRBD1 (6 bases). There are 15 residues in the CDR3. The germline CDR1 and CDR2 sequences are SGHTA and FQGNSA. V lost 4 bases and J lost 1, with 11 bases in between. The CDR3 is CASSSQGRSGNTIYF. The CDR3 DNA follows: TGTGCCAGCAGCTCCCAGGGGAGGTCTGGAAACACCATATATTTT.

V is TRBV5-1 and J is TRBJ2-7, with 7 bases matching TRBD1. The trim removed 2 bases at V and 4 bases at J, leaving 3 bases unmatched. The CDR3 extends over 13 amino acids. The germline gives CDR1 SGHRS, CDR2 YFSETQ. As DNA, the CDR3 is TGCGCCAGCAGCTTTTGGGACAGATACGAGCAGTACTTC. Encoded protein: CASSFWDRYEQYF.

The CDR3 spells CASSSGGLLDRFSGNTIYF. The CDR3 DNA reads TGCGCCAGCAGCTCGGGGGGTCTTTTAGACCGGTTCTCTGGAAACACCATATATTTT. The chain carries TRBV5-1 and TRBJ1-3; perhaps TRBD1 as D (5 bases). The CDR3 runs to 19 residues. V was shortened by 3 bases and J by 0 bases, with 22 bases between the two germline ends. In germline, CDR1 is SGHRS, CDR2 YFSETQ. Full variable domain (remainder filled in from reference TRBV5-1 and TRBJ1-3): KAGVTQTPRYLIKTRGQQVTLSCSPISGHRSVSWYQQTPGQGLQFLFEYFSETQRNKGNFPGRFSGRQFSNSRSEMNVSTLELGDSALYLCASSSGGLLDRFSGNTIYFGEGSWLTVV.

With respect to this clone: This specimen includes other DNA sequences encoding the same CDR3. The chain couples TRBV19 to TRBJ1-3; tentative D call: TRBD1 (6 bases). V lost 7 bases, J lost 0 bases, and 10 bases lay in between. Germline V gene sequence: CDR1 LNHDA, CDR2 SQIVND (reference sequence). The CDR3 consists of 14 residues. The CDR3 nucleotides read TGTGCCAGTACATTGGACAGCTCTGGAAACACCATATATTTT. Encoded protein: CASTLDSSGNTIYF.

V usage is TRBV6-5 and J usage is TRBJ1-6; 8 nucleotides line up with TRBD1. CDR3 size: 16 residues. Unmatched junction bases numbered 4, after V lost 0 bases and J lost 6 bases. The germline CDR1 and CDR2 sequences are MNHEY and SVGAGI. As DNA, the CDR3 is TGTGCCAGCAGTTACTCCCCAGGGGGCATTAATTCACCCCTCCACTTT. Protein sequence: CASSYSPGGINSPLHF.

V usage is TRBV7-2 and J usage is TRBJ2-5; 11 nucleotides agree with TRBD1. The CDR3 consists of 16 residues. Looked up from germline, CDR1 is SGHTA and CDR2 is FQGNSA. The ends lost 5 bases at V and 0 bases at J; junction bases unmatched: 5. CDR3 sequence: CASSGDRGKYQETQYF. The DNA of the CDR3 is TGTGCCAGCAGCGGGGACAGGGGGAAGTACCAAGAGACCCAGTACTTC.

The rearrangement joins TRBV5-1 to TRBJ2-3; 9 bases agree with TRBD2. V shed 2 bases and J 1 base; nucleotides not matched to a gene: 5. CDR1 is SGHRS, CDR2 YFSETQ, per germline. The CDR3 sequence is 16 residues long. The CDR3: CASSFRTSERTDTQYF. The CDR3 nucleotides read TGCGCCAGCAGCTTCCGGACTAGCGAACGCACAGATACGCAGTATTTT.

The J gene is TRBJ2-2, the V gene TRBV7-9; D not certain. Trimming took off 10 bases at V and 6 bases at J, with 12 bases between the two ends. The germline gives CDR1 SEHNR, CDR2 FQNEAQ (reference sequence). This CDR3 has 12 amino acids. CDR3 DNA: TGTGCCACCTGGGCTGGGCCCGGGGAGCTGTTTTTT. This gives the protein CATWAGPGELFF.

The gene calls are TRBV5-6 and TRBJ2-3; D is unresolved. CDR1 is SGHDT and CDR2 is YYEEEE in the germline V gene. CDR3 length: 14 residues. Trimming took off 2 bases at V and 4 bases at J, with 11 bases between the two ends. CDR3 sequence (DNA): TGTGCCAGCAGCTTTTGGGTAAGCCCAGATACGCAGTATTTT. Translated: CASSFWVSPDTQYF. Looking up the rest from reference TRBV5-6 and TRBJ2-3 gives the full variable domain: DAGVTQSPTHLIKTRGQQVTLRCSPKSGHDTVSWYQQALGQGPQFIFQYYEEEERQRGNFPDRFSGHQFPNYSSELNVNALLLGDSALYLCASSFWVSPDTQYFGPGTRLTVL.